The 30 T cell receptor beta chains reported below all come from one sample, sequenced in a study of human T cells and chemical hapten exposure. TCRdb fed the RACE reads into MiXCR, producing one record per CDR3 protein. The sample has tens of thousands of distinct CDR3 sequences; 10% are singletons. Stated time point: patch test 2, 6 weeks after DPC sensitization. The treatment is: therapeutic diphenylcyclopropenone sensitization with weekly scalp DPC. Sequencing used whole blood, obtained in connection with sensitization to the hapten diphenylcyclopropenone (DPC). The origin of the receptors is a woman in her fifties or sixties with alopecia areata. Some clones in this sample may be carry-over from other donors' samples.

The V call is TRBV3-1, the J call TRBJ2-3; D ambiguous. V lost 0 bases and J 2 bases, leaving 6 bases between the germline ends. Germline V lookup: CDR1 LGHDT, CDR2 YNNKEL (reference sequence). CDR3 length equals 14 residues. The CDR3 nucleotides are TGTGCCAGCAGCCAAGAAGTGGTCACAGATACGCAGTATTTT. This sequence encodes CASSQEVVTDTQYF.

V and J are TRBV12-1 and TRBJ1-2. TRBV12-1 is a listed pseudogene. The CDR3 length is 12 residues. The CDR3, as DNA: TGTGCCAGCAGCTTTCTATGTTGGCGCTACACCTTC. Translating it yields CASSFLCWRYTF.

The chain joins TRBV20-1 to TRBJ1-1; D call uncertain. From germline, CDR1 is DFQATT and CDR2 SNEGSKA (reference sequence). The CDR3 length is 12 residues. V was shortened by 6 bases and J by 1 base, with 9 bases between the two germline ends. DNA of the CDR3: TGCAGTGCCGCGGACGGGAACACTGAAGCTTTCTTT. Amino acids: CSAADGNTEAFF.

The table lists this clonotype with a few counts. J is TRBJ2-5 and V is TRBV7-9; TRBD2 agrees at 12 bases. V was pared by 5 bases and J by 2 bases, with 3 bases of the junction left unmatched. CDR1 is SEHNR, CDR2 FQNEAQ, per germline (reference sequence). There are 15 residues in the CDR3. CDR3 residues: CASSQTSGRQETQYF. The CDR3, as DNA: TGTGCCAGCAGCCAGACTAGCGGGAGACAAGAGACCCAGTACTTC.

This clonotype was counted at least ten times. The rearrangement joins TRBV23-1 to TRBJ2-5; D is uncertain. TRBV23-1 is assigned to the ORF class and has an uncertain function. This CDR3 is built from 13 residues. Deletions cut 11 bases from V and 3 bases from J, with 16 bases between. CDR3 in DNA: TGCGCCGGCCGAGACGCGGAAAAAGAGACCCAGTACTTC. This translates into CAGRDAEKETQYF.

This clonotype was detected many times. The rearrangement links TRBV29-1 to TRBJ1-1, with 8 bases aligning to TRBD1. CDR1 is SQVTM, CDR2 ANQGSEA, per germline. Trimming removed 6 bases from V and 3 bases from J; junction bases left unmatched: 9. This CDR3 contains 14 residues. The CDR3 loop reads CSVKSTQGDTEAFF. The CDR3 DNA sequence: TGCAGCGTAAAGAGCACACAGGGGGACACTGAAGCTTTCTTT.

The table lists this clonotype with many counts. CDR3 loop: CASSTRVPYQAQYF. As DNA, the CDR3 is TGTGCCAGCAGTACAAGGGTCCCCTACCAGGCGCAGTACTTC. The chain uses TRBV2 and TRBJ2-7; D not certain. V was pared by 5 bases and J by 9 bases, with 20 bases between. The germline V gene encodes CDR1 SNHLY and CDR2 FYNNEI. This CDR3 contains 14 residues.

This clonotype was seen at least ten times. The chain combines TRBV3-1 with TRBJ2-7, with unresolved D. The germline CDR1 and CDR2 sequences are LGHDT and YNNKEL (reference sequence). The CDR3 loop spans 14 amino acids. Trimming removed 1 base from V and 7 bases from J, with 14 bases in between. CDR3 sequence reads: CASSQVVDGREQYF. The CDR3 nucleotides are TGTGCCAGCAGCCAAGTTGTAGACGGACGAGAGCAGTACTTC.

The J gene is TRBJ2-1, the V gene TRBV2; 15 bases map to TRBD2. The CDR3 runs to 20 residues. V was pared by 5 bases and J by 4 bases, with 15 bases of the junction left unmatched. Germline V gene data show CDR1 as SNHLY and CDR2 as FYNNEI. CDR3 nucleotide sequence: TGTGCCAGCAGTTCCCGCCTCGCCCGGACTAGCGGGAGGGGGTACAATGAGCAGTTCTTC. Its protein product is CASSSRLARTSGRGYNEQFF.

This clonotype occurred many times. V usage is TRBV5-1 and J usage is TRBJ2-3, with D perhaps matching TRBD1 (6 bases). Germline assignment: CDR1 SGHRS and CDR2 YFSETQ. The CDR3 covers 14 residues. The V end was cut by 2 bases, the J end by 2 bases, with 9 bases between. CDR3 loop: CASSFGQITDTQYF. In DNA, the CDR3 is TGCGCCAGCAGCTTTGGACAGATCACAGATACGCAGTATTTT.

This clonotype was seen only a few times. The chain couples TRBV7-3 to TRBJ2-5; 9 bases are shared with TRBD2. CDR1 SGHTA and CDR2 FQGTGA come from the germline V gene. This CDR3 region has 16 residues. The V gene end was trimmed by 5 bases and the J gene end by 2 bases; junction bases not matched to a gene: 9. The CDR3 protein is CASSRSSGATQETQYF. CDR3 nucleotide sequence: TGTGCCAGCAGCCGCTCTAGCGGGGCAACTCAAGAGACCCAGTACTTC.

This clonotype was seen a few times. The chain links TRBV19 to TRBJ2-3, with D unclear. The CDR3 is made up of 14 amino acids. In germline, CDR1 is LNHDA, CDR2 SQIVND (reference sequence). V lost 3 bases, J lost 4 bases, and 11 bases lay in between. CDR3 amino acids: CASSMQNVADTQYF. The CDR3 DNA reads TGTGCCAGTAGTATGCAGAATGTCGCAGATACGCAGTATTTT.

This clonotype was recorded many times. V and J are TRBV5-1 and TRBJ1-1; 7 bases align to TRBD1. Losses at the gene ends were 1 base for V and 3 bases for J; bases not matched to a gene: 3. This CDR3 region has 14 residues. Looked up from germline, CDR1 is SGHRS and CDR2 is YFSETQ. The CDR3 sequence: CASSLTGDDTEAFF. The CDR3 DNA follows: TGCGCCAGCAGCTTGACAGGGGATGACACTGAAGCTTTCTTT.

As DNA, the CDR3 is TGCGGGGGGGGAAGGCAGGACACTGAAGCTTTCTTT. Protein: CGGGRQDTEAFF. The V and J genes are TRBV29-1 and TRBJ1-1, with D possibly being TRBD1 (5 bases). Germline V gene lookup returns CDR1 SQVTM and CDR2 ANQGSEA. The CDR3 length is 12 residues.

This clonotype was seen at least ten times. This rearrangement joins TRBV5-1 to TRBJ2-7; 8 positions agree with TRBD2. Trimming cost V 4 bases and J 0 bases; bases outside gene matches: 3. This CDR3 has 14 residues. The germline gives CDR1 SGHRS, CDR2 YFSETQ. The CDR3 sequence is CASSQTSGSYEQYF. The DNA for the CDR3 is TGCGCCAGCAGCCAAACTAGCGGCTCCTACGAGCAGTACTTC. Together with reference TRBV5-1 and TRBJ2-7, the CDR3 gives the full variable domain: KAGVTQTPRYLIKTRGQQVTLSCSPISGHRSVSWYQQTPGQGLQFLFEYFSETQRNKGNFPGRFSGRQFSNSRSEMNVSTLELGDSALYLCASSQTSGSYEQYFGPGTRLTVT.

This clonotype was recorded many times. V is TRBV19 and J is TRBJ2-1, with 12 bases that match TRBD2. V lost 5 bases and J lost 9; bases outside the gene matches: 5. CDR3 length: 14 residues. Per the germline V gene, CDR1 is LNHDA and CDR2 is SQIVND (reference sequence). CDR3 bases: TGTGCCAGTAGTCCTAGCGGGAGGGCCAGTGAGCAGTTCTTC. Amino acid sequence: CASSPSGRASEQFF.

V and J are TRBV4-1 and TRBJ1-2, with unresolved D. Trimming removed 2 bases at V and 7 bases at J, with 14 bases between. The CDR3 consists of 14 residues. Germline V CDR1 and CDR2: MGHRA, YSYEKL. CDR3 DNA: TGCGCCAGCAGCCAAAGAAATTGGGCGGGTGGCTACACCTTC. Protein: CASSQRNWAGGYTF.

In this sample, this clonotype turned up a few times. The J gene is TRBJ2-3, the V gene TRBV20-1, with 7 nucleotides matching TRBD2. The CDR3 spans 13 residues. Germline CDR1 and CDR2: DFQATT and SNEGSKA (reference sequence). The V and J ends lost 6 bases and 6 bases, in that order; junction bases with no gene match: 9. The CDR3 nucleotides are TGCAGTGCCATTGGGCTAGCGGCGGATACGCAGTATTTT. Protein: CSAIGLAADTQYF.

This clonotype was recorded a few times. The CDR3 DNA reads TGTGCCAGCAGGGGTAGGGGGCAAGAGACCCAGTACTTC. As protein: CASRGRGQETQYF. The gene calls are TRBV12-3 or TRBV12-4 and TRBJ2-5, with a possible D match to TRBD1 (6 bases). The CDR3 sequence is 13 residues long. The V and J ends lost 6 bases and 2 bases respectively, with 10 bases between them.

This clonotype has at least ten counts. The genes are TRBV2 and TRBJ2-3; 8 bases fit TRBD2. J gave up 2 bases and V 6 bases, and 1 base lay outside the gene matches. This CDR3 region has 13 residues. The V gene's germline CDR1 is SNHLY and CDR2 FYNNEI. The CDR3 nucleotides read TGTGCCAGCAGGCGGGAGGCCACAGATACGCAGTATTTT. This translates into CASRREATDTQYF.

This clonotype showed up just a few times. This sequence joins TRBV29-1 and TRBJ1-1; no definite D call. The CDR3 covers 10 residues. Germline-derived CDR1 and CDR2 are SQVTM and ANQGSEA. V lost 7 bases and J 1 base, leaving 4 bases between the germline ends. This CDR3 is CSGTNTEAFF. The CDR3 DNA sequence: TGCAGCGGTACGAACACTGAAGCTTTCTTT.

This clonotype was seen repeatedly, ten times or more. The chain joins TRBV19 to TRBJ2-3; the match to TRBD2 covers 13 bases. CDR3 length: 16 amino acids. Germline values: CDR1 LNHDA, CDR2 SQIVND (reference sequence). With V trimmed by 7 bases and J by 4 bases, 8 bases remained unmatched. The CDR3 bases are TGTGCCAGTACCGACACACTAGCGGGAGGGCCAGATACGCAGTATTTT. This translates into CASTDTLAGGPDTQYF.

In its sample, this clonotype was seen many times. The chain combines TRBV3-1 with TRBJ1-5; D remains unclear. This CDR3 contains 14 residues. The V and J ends lost 1 base and 4 bases respectively, with 8 bases between them. Germline CDR1 LGHDT, CDR2 YNNKEL (reference sequence). CDR3 residues: CASSQGDPNQPQHF. CDR3 in DNA: TGTGCCAGCAGCCAAGGCGATCCGAATCAGCCCCAGCATTTT.

The V and J genes are TRBV18 and TRBJ2-3; possibly TRBD1 for D (5 bases). V lost 1 base, J lost 2 bases, and 13 bases lay in between. Germline values: CDR1 KGHSH, CDR2 LQKENI. There are 16 residues in the CDR3. CDR3 DNA: TGTGCCAGCTCACCACTGGCGTGGGGCTACACAGATACGCAGTATTTT. Translated, it gives CASSPLAWGYTDTQYF.

V and J are TRBV4-2 and TRBJ2-6; the D gene could be TRBD1 or TRBD2 (5 bases each). There are 16 residues in the CDR3. Germline assignment: CDR1 LGHNA and CDR2 YNFKEQ. The V end lost 3 bases, the J end lost 0 bases, and 9 bases lay between the germline ends. The CDR3 loop reads CASSQGTSSGANVLTF. CDR3 DNA sequence: TGTGCCAGCAGCCAGGGGACGAGCTCTGGGGCCAACGTCCTGACTTTC.

This clonotype was picked up many times. V gene TRBV13 combines with J gene TRBJ2-1; weak D call: TRBD2 (6 bases). The CDR3 has 17 residues. Germline V gene lookup returns CDR1 PRHDT and CDR2 FYEKMQ (reference sequence). Between the trimmed V and J ends, which lost 4 bases and 0 bases, there was a span of 16 bases. The CDR3 nucleotides are TGTGCCAGCAGCTCCCCCGCGGCGGGGTTCTCCTACAATGAGCAGTTCTTC. The encoded protein is CASSSPAAGFSYNEQFF.

V gene TRBV20-1 combines with J gene TRBJ1-5; 7 bases line up with TRBD1. V gave up 6 bases and J gave up 7 bases; unmatched junction bases: 12. The germline CDR1 and CDR2 sequences are DFQATT and SNEGSKA (reference sequence). CDR3 length: 14 residues. The CDR3 here is CSATTGVGGQPQHF. The CDR3 DNA reads as TGCAGTGCCACTACAGGGGTAGGAGGCCAGCCCCAGCATTTT.

This sequence joins TRBV11-2 and TRBJ2-7; TRBD2 aligns across 9 bases. CDR3 length: 17 amino acids. V was clipped by 0 bases and J by 3 bases; unmatched bases: 9. CDR1 is SGHAT and CDR2 is FQNNGV in the germline V gene. The CDR3 nucleotides are TGTGCCAGCAGCTTAGATGGAGCTAGCGGGATTATCTACGAGCAGTACTTC. As protein: CASSLDGASGIIYEQYF.

This clonotype has a count of ten or more. This sequence joins TRBV28 and TRBJ1-5; 7 bases align to TRBD1. The CDR3 covers 13 residues. Germline V gives CDR1 MDHEN, CDR2 SYDVKM. The ends lost 3 bases at V and 7 bases at J; junction bases unmatched: 3. CDR3 residues: CASSFPGQQPQHF. DNA of the CDR3: TGTGCCAGCAGTTTCCCGGGACAGCAGCCCCAGCATTTT.

A few counts support this clonotype. The genes are TRBV19 and TRBJ1-2; 7 nucleotides agree with TRBD1. The CDR3 runs to 14 residues. The germline CDR1 and CDR2 sequences are LNHDA and SQIVND (reference sequence). The V segment lost 6 bases and the J segment 5 bases; nucleotides outside the gene matches: 9. CDR3 coding DNA: TGTGCCAGTAGGAAGCGGACAGGAGATTATGGCTACACCTTC. Amino acids: CASRKRTGDYGYTF.